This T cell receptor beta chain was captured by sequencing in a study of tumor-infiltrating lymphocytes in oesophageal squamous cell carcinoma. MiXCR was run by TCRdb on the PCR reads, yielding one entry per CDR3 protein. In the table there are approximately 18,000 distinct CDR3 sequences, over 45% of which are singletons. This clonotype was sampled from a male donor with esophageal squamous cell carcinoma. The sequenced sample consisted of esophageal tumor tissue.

As DNA, the CDR3 is TGTGCCAGCAGTCCTGGCGGGACAGGGGGATACAATGAGCAGTTCTTC. It codes for CASSPGGTGGYNEQFF. The gene calls are TRBV12-3 or TRBV12-4 and TRBJ2-1; 11 bases line up with TRBD1. The CDR3 runs 16 residues. V shed 5 bases and J 4 bases; nucleotides not matched to a gene: 7.